This TCR beta chain comes out of a study of glioma-infiltrating T cells after dendritic cell vaccination (dated by TCRdb to the mid-2010s). The study in broad terms: A cohort of roughly 15 glioblastoma patients from Phase I and II dendritic cell vaccination trials was included, of whom 9 were newly diagnosed and 6 had recurrent disease. Patients received three intradermal dendritic cell vaccine injections at biweekly intervals in the arm below the axilla. Patients received autologous tumor lysate-pulsed dendritic cell vaccination between the early 2000s and the early 2010s. Survival after dendritic cell vaccination was correlated with TCR sequencing metrics, including TIL content and tumor-blood repertoire overlap. In glioblastoma patients vaccinated with dendritic cells, deep sequencing of TCR beta CDR3 regions served to measure tumor-infiltrating lymphocyte content and to compare repertoires between tumor and blood. The vaccine was prepared from monocyte-derived dendritic cells that were cultured for seven to eight days with IL-4 and GM-CSF and then pulsed overnight with autologous tumor lysate.

Comment on this clone: The antigen it binds to is not known. Base qualities are not recorded, but no much larger clone differs from it by a single base.

General conclusions and limits of the study: The response model built on TCR overlap across three groups was characterized as speculative, with prospective validation still needed. After dendritic cell vaccination, a higher estimated pretreatment TIL content predicted longer time to progression and longer overall survival. The cohort was small and heterogeneous, few patients had complete blood and tumor sets, and even fewer had initial-recurrent tumor pairs. No direct relationship between TCR clonality and survival was found, suggesting that a diverse polyclonal response may matter.

CDR3 length: 15 amino acids, cysteine to phenylalanine. Solely the CDR3 DNA is kept, with 45 bases framed from the first base. The germline V gene yields KGHSH for CDR1 and LQKENI for CDR2. TCRB CDR3 regions were amplified from roughly 1.8 ug genomic DNA, or all available DNA if less, using the immunoSEQ assay. Multiplex PCR used 60 forward primers for TCR V beta segments and 13 reverse primers for J beta segments. To estimate the number of reads per starting template, synthetic control templates were added to each sample at limiting dilution. The Illumina HiSeq System generated 87 bp sequencing reads. Processing in the source paper ran as follows. PCR and sequencing errors were removed by merging closely related sequences with a nearest neighbor algorithm. TCR overlap was measured as the percentage of unique tumor TCR beta sequences that were also present in the peripheral blood of the same patient. The immuneACCESS repertoire file appears here via TCRdb, limited to in-frame rearrangements. These files lack a portion of the clones; in checked studies, under half of the deficit traces to unresolved V genes, and the cause of the others is not known. V, J and clone size reflect that table, while D and trimming were determined from the DNA. The table for this sample lists 72,000 or so clones; around nine tenths of them were counted only once. The ten largest clonotypes hold 2% to 2.5% of the sample.

The sample's time point label, decoded: after dendritic cell vaccination, including at tumor progression/relapse. To be selected, patients needed enough residual fresh-frozen tumor tissue and more than two years of available survival data. Although molecular status otherwise differed among the glioblastoma patients, no patient had an isocitrate dehydrogenase mutation. PBMC were collected before vaccination, two weeks after the third vaccination, and at tumor progression if tumor progression occurred. The Qiagen DNeasy Blood extraction Kit was used to extract genomic DNA. The sequencing here drew on blood, taken after dendritic cell vaccination. This clonotype was obtained from a human donor with glioblastoma. This chain is built from TRBV18 and TRBJ2-5; no D gene call is confident. The J call is uncertain, as TRBJ2-7 better fits the DNA end. The CDR3 sequence is CASSPDVATTYEQYF. The DNA is TGTGCCAGCTCACCTGATGTTGCCACCACCTACGAGCAGTACTTC.